The 11 T cell receptor beta chains in this list originate from one sample, sequenced in a study of CD8+CD57+ T cells in acquired aplastic anemia. Those patients picked for sequencing had displayed CD8+CD57+ cell expansion on flow cytometry. Genomic DNA, serving as template, underwent TCR beta VDJ and CDR3 profiling. Via MiXCR, TCRdb re-called the reads, giving one row per CDR3 protein. The repertoire includes approximately 80,000 distinct CDR3 sequences, about 70% of them detected once, and approximately 81% sits in the top ten. The specimen sequenced was sorted CD4+, CD8+, or CD8+CD57+ T cells (not recorded which) from PBMCs. These receptors were collected from a human donor with aplastic anemia.

The chain uses TRBV19 and TRBJ1-2; the match to TRBD1 covers 7 bases. The V gene end was trimmed by 3 bases and the J gene end by 2 bases; junction bases not matched to a gene: 12. The germline V gene has CDR1 LNHDA and CDR2 SQIVND (reference sequence). The CDR3 has 17 amino acids. DNA for the CDR3: TGTGCCAGTAGTATGCTGTCTGCGGGACAGTTGAACTATGGCTACACCTTC. Amino acid sequence: CASSMLSAGQLNYGYTF. Variable domain in full (rest from reference TRBV19 and TRBJ1-2): DGGITQSPKYLFRKEGQNVTLSCEQNLNHDAMYWYRQDPGQGLRLIYYSQIVNDFQKGDIAEGYSVSREKKESFPLTVTSAQKNPTAFYLCASSMLSAGQLNYGYTFGSGTRLTVV.

This clonotype was counted at least ten times. This CDR3 reads CASSEAGELFF. The CDR3 DNA follows: TGTGCCAGCAGTGAGGCCGGGGAGCTGTTTTTT. V and J are TRBV6-6 and TRBJ2-2; D uncertain. The germline gives CDR1 MNHNY, CDR2 SVGAGI (reference sequence). This CDR3 region has 11 residues. V dropped 5 bases and J dropped 6 bases, with 4 bases sitting between them.

This clonotype was detected many times. The chain links TRBV7-3 to TRBJ2-7; weak D call: TRBD1 (5 bases). The V end lost 5 bases, the J end lost 3 bases, and 17 bases lay between the germline ends. Germline-derived CDR1 and CDR2 are SGHTA and FQGTGA. The CDR3 sequence is 15 residues long. CDR3 nucleotides: TGTGCCAGCAGCCAATCCCCAGGGCTCGGCTACGAGCAGTACTTC. It encodes CASSQSPGLGYEQYF.

V gene TRBV19 combines with J gene TRBJ1-2; D perhaps matches TRBD1 (6 bases). The CDR3 contains 12 residues. Germline-derived CDR1 and CDR2 are LNHDA and SQIVND (reference sequence). V was clipped by 6 bases and J by 4 bases, with 9 bases between them. The CDR3 reads CASRGTSYGYTF. In nucleotides, the CDR3 is TGTGCCAGTAGGGGGACAAGCTATGGCTACACCTTC.

This chain links TRBV25-1 with TRBJ1-2; a possible D gene is TRBD1 (5 bases). V dropped 2 bases and J dropped 3 bases, with 7 bases sitting between them. Germline V lookup: CDR1 MGHDK, CDR2 SYGVNS. The CDR3 loop spans 13 amino acids. CDR3 loop: CASSEGGDYGYTF. CDR3 bases: TGTGCCAGCAGTGAAGGGGGAGACTATGGCTACACCTTC.

V and J are TRBV20-1 and TRBJ2-1, with 10 bases matching TRBD2. V shed 0 bases, J shed 10 bases, and the junction held 21 bases outside the gene matches. The CDR3 covers 19 residues. The germline V gene has CDR1 DFQATT and CDR2 SNEGSKA (reference sequence). CDR3 sequence reads: CSARDQAGGGVRVEREQFF. In DNA, the CDR3 is TGCAGTGCTAGAGATCAAGCGGGAGGGGGGGTTAGGGTGGAGCGCGAGCAGTTCTTC.

As to this clonotype: A much larger clone is a single base away; this may be a read error. The V and J genes are TRBV9 and TRBJ1-3; D is perhaps TRBD1 (6 bases). CDR1 and CDR2 (germline): SGDLS, YYNGEE. This CDR3 spans 13 amino acids. The CDR3 spells CASSSLVGGRPNF. The CDR3 region has the DNA TGTGCCAGCAGCTCCCTGGTGGGGGGGCGACCAAATTTT.

This chain joins TRBV10-3 and TRBJ1-1, with D perhaps TRBD1 (5 bases). Trimming took 2 bases from V and 12 from J, leaving 13 bases between them. The CDR3 extends over 12 amino acids. The germline V gene has CDR1 ENHRY and CDR2 SYGVKD. The CDR3 reads CAISEDRGVSFF. CDR3 nucleotide sequence: TGTGCCATCAGTGAGGATCGGGGGGTATCTTTCTTT.

The V call is TRBV20-1, the J call TRBJ2-1; D uncertain. Germline-derived CDR1 and CDR2 are DFQATT and SNEGSKA (reference sequence). Trimming pared 7 bases from V and 4 bases from J, leaving 20 bases between. The length of the CDR3 is 15 residues. The CDR3 bases are TGCAGTGTCCCAGAGATCCCGAGTCTTTACAATGAGCAGTTCTTC. The encoded protein is CSVPEIPSLYNEQFF.

This clonotype was recorded only once. The rearrangement joins TRBV5-1 to TRBJ2-1; no clear D gene. This CDR3 has 13 residues. V was trimmed by 6 bases and J by 6 bases, leaving 13 bases between them. The V gene's germline CDR1 is SGHRS and CDR2 YFSETQ. The chain's CDR3 is CASNPQFVNEQFF. The CDR3 coding sequence is TGCGCCAGCAACCCTCAATTCGTCAATGAGCAGTTCTTC.

This clonotype was detected only a few times. The chain is built from TRBV29-1 and TRBJ1-2, with 7 nucleotides matching TRBD1. With V trimmed by 4 bases and J by 3 bases, 8 bases remained unmatched. CDR3 size: 14 residues. In germline, CDR1 is SQVTM, CDR2 ANQGSEA. CDR3 sequence (DNA): TGCAGCGTTGGGCCCGGGACAGCAGACTATGGCTACACCTTC. It specifies CSVGPGTADYGYTF.